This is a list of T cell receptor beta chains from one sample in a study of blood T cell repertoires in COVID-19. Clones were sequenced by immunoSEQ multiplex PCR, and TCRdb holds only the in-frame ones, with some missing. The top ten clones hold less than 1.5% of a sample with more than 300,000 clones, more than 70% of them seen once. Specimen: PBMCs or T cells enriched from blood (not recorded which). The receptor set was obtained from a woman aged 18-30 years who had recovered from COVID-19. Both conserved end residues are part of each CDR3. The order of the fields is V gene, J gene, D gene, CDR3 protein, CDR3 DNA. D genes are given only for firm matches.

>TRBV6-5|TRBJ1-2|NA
CASSYGFKIGYTF
TGTGCCAGCAGTTACGGCTTCAAGATTGGCTACACCTTC
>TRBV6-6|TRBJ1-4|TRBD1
CASSSQGARGNEKLFF
TGTGCCAGCAGTTCACAGGGGGCGCGGGGGAATGAAAAACTGTTTTTT
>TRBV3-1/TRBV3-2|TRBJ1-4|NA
CASSQGVGGYQSVYEKLFF
TGTGCCAGCAGCCAAGGGGTCGGGGGGTATCAGTCGGTTTATGAAAAACTGTTTTTT
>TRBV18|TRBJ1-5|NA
CASSPWPDQPQHF
TGTGCCAGCTCACCGTGGCCCGATCAGCCCCAGCATTTT
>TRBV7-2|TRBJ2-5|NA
CASSLVVGAGETQYF
TGTGCCAGCAGCTTAGTGGTGGGGGCGGGAGAGACCCAGTACTTC
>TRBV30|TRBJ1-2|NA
CAWSPRARDYGYTF
TGTGCCTGGAGCCCAAGGGCCAGGGATTATGGCTACACCTTC
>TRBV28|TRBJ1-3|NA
CASSPSLLPGGNTIYF
TGTGCCAGCAGCCCGTCGCTCCTCCCGGGGGGAAACACCATATATTTT
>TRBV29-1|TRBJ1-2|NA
CSVDSSNNGYTF
TGCAGCGTTGACTCCTCAAACAATGGCTACACCTTC
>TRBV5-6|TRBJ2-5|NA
CASSLLTQQETQYF
TGTGCCAGCAGCTTGTTGACACAGCAAGAGACCCAGTACTTC
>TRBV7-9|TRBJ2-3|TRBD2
CASSDPSGGAYRTDTQYF
TGTGCCAGCAGCGACCCTAGCGGGGGGGCATACCGCACAGATACGCAGTATTTT
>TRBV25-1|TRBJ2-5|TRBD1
CASKETGGSETQYF
TGTGCCAGCAAGGAGACAGGGGGCTCGGAGACCCAGTACTTC
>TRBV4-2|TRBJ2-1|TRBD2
CASSQDSASGGVDEQFF
TGTGCCAGCAGCCAAGATTCGGCTAGCGGGGGGGTAGACGAGCAGTTCTTC
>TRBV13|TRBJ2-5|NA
CASTILDSARETQYF
TGTGCCAGCACCATCTTAGATTCCGCACGGGAGACCCAGTACTTC
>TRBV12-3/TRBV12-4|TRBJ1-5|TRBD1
CASTPGGFQPQHF
TGTGCCAGCACCCCAGGGGGCTTTCAGCCCCAGCATTTT
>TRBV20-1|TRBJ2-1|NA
CSANNYEQFF
TGCAGTGCTAATAACTATGAGCAGTTCTTC
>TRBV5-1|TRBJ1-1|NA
CASSLDPQMNTEAFF
TGCGCCAGCAGCTTGGATCCACAGATGAACACTGAAGCTTTCTTT
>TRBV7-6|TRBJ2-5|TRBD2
CASSLFSGVSKETQYF
TGTGCCAGCAGCTTATTTAGCGGGGTTAGCAAAGAGACCCAGTACTTC
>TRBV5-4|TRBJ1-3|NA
CASSLQGGNTIYF
TGTGCCAGCAGCTTGCAGGGAGGAAACACCATATATTTT
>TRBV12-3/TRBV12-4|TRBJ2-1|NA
CASRPDSYNEQFF
TGTGCCAGCAGGCCCGACAGTTACAATGAGCAGTTCTTC